Listed below are T cell receptor beta chains from one sample, sequenced in a study of cytomegalovirus exposure and HLA in healthy donors. This table comes from immunoSEQ multiplex PCR, and its TCRdb copy is limited to in-frame clones, with some not included. This sample contains 45,000 to 70,000 clones. Sequencing input: PBMCs. The source is a woman in her 50s in good health and CMV-seropositive. The CDR3 runs from the conserved cysteine through the conserved F or W. D genes are given only for firm matches.

J gene	D gene	V gene	CDR3 DNA	CDR3 protein
TRBJ2-5	TRBD2	TRBV7-2	TGTGCCAGCAGCTTAGATTGGCGGGGGGGTCGAGAGACCCAGTACTTC	CASSLDWRGGRETQYF
TRBJ2-3	NA	TRBV10-1	TGCGCCAGCAGTGAGCTACCTTCCCTAGCGTCTAGCACAGATACGCAGTATTTT	CASSELPSLASSTDTQYF
TRBJ1-5	NA	TRBV6-1	TGTGCCAGCAGTGAGGGCTTACGGAATCAGCCCCAGCATTTT	CASSEGLRNQPQHF
TRBJ2-2	NA	TRBV30	TGTGCCTGGAGTGCCACAGGGTTTTTACTGAACACCGGGGAGCTGTTTTTT	CAWSATGFLLNTGELFF
TRBJ1-1	NA	TRBV5-5	TGTGCCAGCAGCTTGGAAAGCCCGAACACTGAAGCTTTCTTT	CASSLESPNTEAFF
TRBJ1-2	NA	TRBV7-8	TGTGCCAGCAGCCCAGCGGGGGGGGCTAACTATGGCTACACCTTC	CASSPAGGANYGYTF
TRBJ2-7	TRBD2	TRBV7-2	TGTGCCAGCAGCCCCTTGGGACTAGAGATTGGCGATGCTTTC	CASSPLGLEIGDAF
TRBJ2-7	NA	TRBV28	TGTGCCAGCAGTTTGGCACAGGGACCCTACGAGCAGTACTTC	CASSLAQGPYEQYF
TRBJ1-1	NA	TRBV6-5	TGTGCCAGCAGTTACTGGCGGGACGGTGAAGCTTTCTTT	CASSYWRDGEAFF
TRBJ2-7	TRBD2	TRBV29-1	TGCAGCGTGGAAGGGACTAGCGGGGGCGAGCAGTACTTC	CSVEGTSGGEQYF
TRBJ2-2	NA	TRBV14	TGTGCCAGCGGCCGAGGAACCGGGGAGCTGTTTTTT	CASGRGTGELFF
TRBJ1-2	TRBD1	TRBV6-5	TGTGCCAGCACCGCTGGACAGGCCTATGGCTACACCTTC	CASTAGQAYGYTF
TRBJ1-2	TRBD1	TRBV18	TGTGCCAGCTCAACCGACAGGGGAGACAACTATGGCTACACCTTC	CASSTDRGDNYGYTF
TRBJ1-4	NA	TRBV5-1	TGCGCCAGCAGCTTCCTGGCAGGGAATGAAAAACTGTTTTTT	CASSFLAGNEKLFF
TRBJ1-2	NA	TRBV19	TGTGCCAGTAGTAGGCACACCACTAACTATGGCTACACCTTC	CASSRHTTNYGYTF
TRBJ2-2	NA	TRBV28	TGTGCCAGCAGTTTAATAGGGTGGGCAGGGTCTCAAAGACCGAACACCGGGGAGCTGTTTTTT	CASSLIGWAGSQRPNTGELFF
TRBJ2-5	TRBD1	TRBV27	TGTGCCAGCAGCTCTATGTACAGGGGGCTAAAAGGGGAGACCCAGTACTTC	CASSSMYRGLKGETQYF
TRBJ1-2	TRBD1	TRBV9	TGTGCCAGCAGCTCCGGACAGGGGGGTGACTATGGCTACACCTTC	CASSSGQGGDYGYTF
TRBJ2-5	TRBD1	TRBV6-1	TGTGCCAGCAGTGATTCCAGGGGGCTGGAAGAGACCCAGTACTTC	CASSDSRGLEETQYF
TRBJ1-1	NA	TRBV5-1	TGCGCCAGCAGCCTAAAGGGGACTGAAGCTTTCTTT	CASSLKGTEAFF
TRBJ1-1	NA	TRBV7-2	TGTGCCAGCAGCTTAGCAGGAGCGAACACTGAAGCTTTCTTT	CASSLAGANTEAFF
TRBJ1-5	NA	TRBV6-5	TGTGCCAGCAGTTACTCGGCTCAGAGCAATCAGCCCCAGCATTTT	CASSYSAQSNQPQHF
TRBJ2-1	NA	TRBV6-5	TGTGCCAGCAGTTACGGAGGAACCGGCTACAATGAGCAGTTCTTC	CASSYGGTGYNEQFF
TRBJ1-1	TRBD1	TRBV7-8	TGTGCCAGCAGCTTAGGGGACAGACGCACTGAAGCTTTCTTT	CASSLGDRRTEAFF
TRBJ1-2	NA	TRBV7-9	TGTGCCAGCAGCCGGGGGACGGCGGAGCCCTATGGCTACACCTTC	CASSRGTAEPYGYTF
TRBJ1-4	NA	TRBV27	TGTGCCAGCAGCGGAACAGATGCAACTAATGAAAAACTGTTTTTT	CASSGTDATNEKLFF
TRBJ2-3	NA	TRBV30	TGTGCCTGGTCGCGCTTAGATACGCAGTATTTT	CAWSRLDTQYF
TRBJ1-1	TRBD1	TRBV9	TGTGCCAGCAGCGGGGGGACAGGGAACACTGAAGCTTTCTTT	CASSGGTGNTEAFF
TRBJ1-2	NA	TRBV4-3	TGCGCCAGCAGCCGGCAGGGGAAGGAGGATGGCTACACCTTC	CASSRQGKEDGYTF
TRBJ1-5	NA	TRBV28	TGTGCCAGCAACCCTTTTATGGCCGATCCCCAGCATTTT	CASNPFMADPQHF
TRBJ2-7	TRBD1	TRBV6-6	TGTGCCAGCAGTCCCGCCCCGGGACAGGGTCGGTACGAGCAGTACTTC	CASSPAPGQGRYEQYF
TRBJ1-6	TRBD1	TRBV4-1	TGCGCCAGCAGCCAAGAGGAGGGGGCGGCACCCCTCCACTTT	CASSQEEGAAPLHF
TRBJ2-1	TRBD1	TRBV2	TGTGCCAGCGGGACAGGGGTTTTCAATGAGCAGTTCTTC	CASGTGVFNEQFF
TRBJ2-7	NA	TRBV5-4	TGTGCCAGCAGCCCCGACCTCAGGGGCGAGCAGTACTTC	CASSPDLRGEQYF
TRBJ2-7	NA	TRBV4-3	TGCGCCAGCAGCCAGGGGCTGGCCAACGAGCAGTACTTC	CASSQGLANEQYF
TRBJ1-1	NA	TRBV9	TGTGCCAGCAGCGTAGAAAGGGGCACTGAAGCTTTCTTT	CASSVERGTEAFF
TRBJ2-2	NA	TRBV6-5	TGTGCCAGCAGTCTGACTCCGAACACCGGGGAGCTGTTTTTT	CASSLTPNTGELFF
TRBJ1-1	NA	TRBV6-1	TGTGCCAGCAGTGTAAGACAGATGAACACTGAAGCTTTCTTT	CASSVRQMNTEAFF
TRBJ2-3	NA	TRBV1	TGCACCAGCAGCCAAGTTCCTACAGATACGCAGTATTTT	CTSSQVPTDTQYF
TRBJ2-1	NA	TRBV29-1	TGCAGTGTGGGGGCCTCCGACAATGAGCAGTTCTTC	CSVGASDNEQFF
TRBJ1-5	NA	TRBV28	TGTGCCAGCAGTTCCGGGGGAAATAGCAATCAGCCCCAGCATTTT	CASSSGGNSNQPQHF
TRBJ1-1	TRBD1	TRBV4-1	TGCGCCAGCAGCCAAGATAATTTGGGACAGGCCTTCCTCTTC	CASSQDNLGQAFLF
TRBJ1-2	NA	TRBV5-5	TGTGCCAGCAGCTTGGGAGGGTCGGACGTGTATGGCTACACCTTC	CASSLGGSDVYGYTF
TRBJ2-5	TRBD2	TRBV5-4	TGTGCCAGCAGCGGATGGAGCGGGGGAGGAGAGACCCAGTACTTC	CASSGWSGGGETQYF
TRBJ2-3	NA	TRBV5-1	TGCGCCAGCAGCTTTACAGGAGGGTTATCAGATACGCAGTATTTT	CASSFTGGLSDTQYF
TRBJ2-7	TRBD2	TRBV4-1	TGCGCCAGCAGCCAAGGGACTAGTGCCGCCTACGAGCAGTACTTC	CASSQGTSAAYEQYF
TRBJ1-4	NA	TRBV6-5	TGTGCCAGCAAGCAGGATCCGGCCATCGAAAAACTGTTTTTT	CASKQDPAIEKLFF
TRBJ1-5	TRBD1	TRBV19	TGTGCCAGTAGTTTAAGACAGGGGCATCAGCCCCAGCATTTT	CASSLRQGHQPQHF
TRBJ2-2	TRBD2	TRBV5-4	TGTGCCAGCAGCTCAGGACTAGCGGGGCTCACCGGGGAGCTGTTTTTT	CASSSGLAGLTGELFF